This T cell receptor beta chain is drawn from a study of blood T cell repertoires in COVID-19. Assay used: immunoSEQ multiplex PCR; TCRdb lists only in-frame clones, some missing. The repertoire consists of 99,000 or so clones, with around nine tenths occurring once and the leading ten covering roughly 5.3%. Germline CDR1 and CDR2: SGDLS and YYNGEE. There are 13 residues in the CDR3. Between the trimmed V and J ends, which lost 3 bases and 6 bases, there was a span of 10 bases. The TCR was taken from a human donor in a cohort sampled during active COVID-19. Sequenced sample: peripheral blood. The chain couples TRBV9 to TRBJ2-1, with D possibly being TRBD2 (7 bases). CDR3 region: CASSAGGFNEQFF. CDR3 DNA: TGTGCCAGCAGCGCGGGGGGCTTCAATGAGCAGTTCTTC. Variable domain in full (rest from reference TRBV9 and TRBJ2-1): DSGVTQTPKHLITATGQRVTLRCSPRSGDLSVYWYQQSLDQGLQFLIQYYNGEERAKGNILERFSAQQFPDLHSELNLSSLELGDSALYFCASSAGGFNEQFFGPGTRLTVL.